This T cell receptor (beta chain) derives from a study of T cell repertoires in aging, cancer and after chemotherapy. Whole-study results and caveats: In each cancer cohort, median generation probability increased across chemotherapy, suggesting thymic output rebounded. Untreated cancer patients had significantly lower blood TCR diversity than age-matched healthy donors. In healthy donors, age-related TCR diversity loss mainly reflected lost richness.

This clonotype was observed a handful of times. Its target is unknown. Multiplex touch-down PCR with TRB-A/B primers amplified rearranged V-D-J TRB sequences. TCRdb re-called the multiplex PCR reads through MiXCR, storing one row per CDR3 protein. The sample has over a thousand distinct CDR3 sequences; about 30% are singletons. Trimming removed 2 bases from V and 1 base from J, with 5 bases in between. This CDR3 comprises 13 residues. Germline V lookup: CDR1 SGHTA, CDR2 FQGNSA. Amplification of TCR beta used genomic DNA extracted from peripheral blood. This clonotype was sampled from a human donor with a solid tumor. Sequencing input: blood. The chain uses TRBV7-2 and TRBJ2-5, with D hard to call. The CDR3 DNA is TGTGCCAGCAGCTTATCTAGCCAAGAGACCCAGTACTTC. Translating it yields CASSLSSQETQYF. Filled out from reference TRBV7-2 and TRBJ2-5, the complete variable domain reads GAGVSQSPSNKVTEKGKDVELRCDPISGHTALYWYRQSLGQGLEFLIYFQGNSAPDKSGLPSDRFSAERTGGSVSTLTIQRTQQEDSAVYLCASSLSSQETQYFGPGTRLLVL.